Only a few counts were recorded for the clone carrying this T cell receptor beta chain. Libraries of TCR beta came from iRepertoire HTBI primers plus Arm-PCR of CDR3 regions. In the original processing: Identified across the samples were 50 to 70 TRBV segments and around 14 TRBJ segments. In TCRdb, the multiplex PCR reads were re-called with MiXCR into one record per CDR3 protein. TCRdb, not the authors, supplied the V and J calls. Here the sample spans 350,000 to 550,000 distinct CDR3 sequences, more than 12% being singletons. The sample comes from a study of regulatory T cells in long-lasting Graves disease. The CDR3 loop spans 15 amino acids. Trimming took off 3 bases at V and 6 bases at J, with 14 bases between the two ends. In germline, CDR1 is MGHRA, CDR2 YSYEKL. The time point: newly diagnosed GD, antithyroid drugs for less than 3 months. TCR sequences were obtained from RNA taken from PBMCs.

This same sample was also part of a study on T cells in Graves' hyperthyroidism and ophthalmopathy. That source notes: Blood also held most thyroid clonotypes expanded beyond 0.001. Separating ophthalmopathy from stable hyperthyroidism was achieved by a 13 V-J model. Ophthalmopathy got predicted by the model a median about six months before its onset.

The chain is built from TRBV4-1 and TRBJ2-2; D is perhaps TRBD2 (6 bases). Sample: peripheral blood mononuclear cells (PBMCs), taken at new diagnosis, from a patient treated with antithyroid drugs. This sequence originates from a woman aged 25 to 39 with Graves disease. The CDR3 nucleotides are TGCGCCAGCAGCCAGCCGGGACTCCCTTCCGGGGAGCTGTTTTTT. It specifies CASSQPGLPSGELFF.